These T cell receptor beta chains were read from a single sample in a study of radiation and T cells in renal cell carcinoma. Profiling relied on immunoSEQ multiplex PCR, and the TCRdb table lists in-frame clones only, not all of them. The data contain about 170,000 clones, approximately 90% of them seen just once; the ten biggest clones take up 10% to 12%. The source material was blood, sampled from a patient whose treatment included radiotherapy and nephrectomy. The receptors stem from a woman between 50 and 59 years old with renal cell carcinoma. Both conserved end residues are part of each CDR3.

V	J	CDR3
TRBV9	TRBJ2-7	CASSLTGTGGDHEQYF
TRBV5-6	TRBJ2-3	CASSSSGTSGGVTDTQYF
TRBV18	TRBJ1-1	CASSLETGGNTEAFF
TRBV7-9	TRBJ1-2	CANLRPPYGYTF
TRBV11-2	TRBJ1-6	CASSFLSSPLHF
TRBV5-4	TRBJ2-5	CASSLVVGSQETQYF
TRBV7-2	TRBJ1-2	CASSLGGGDGYTF
TRBV5-1	TRBJ2-2	CASSLAPAGNGELFF
TRBV7-6	TRBJ2-3	CASSLGLGTDTQYF
TRBV28	TRBJ1-2	CASPGPGGYGYTF
TRBV7-2	TRBJ1-1	CASSFKWANTEAFF
TRBV5-1	TRBJ1-1	CASSLGFRGEGNTEAFF
TRBV4-1	TRBJ2-7	CASSQDGWAGRYEQYF
TRBV6-5	TRBJ2-1	CASREGSEQFF
TRBV11-3	TRBJ1-4	CASSPGPAEKLFF
TRBV11-2	TRBJ2-4	CASSLGALENPKNIQYF
TRBV11-2	TRBJ2-7	CASSLLSYEQYF
TRBV29-1	TRBJ1-5	CSVEVGVISNQPQHF
TRBV4-1	TRBJ2-5	CASSRGTVGETQYF
TRBV25-1	TRBJ2-7	CASSNPPQYEQYF
TRBV7-2	TRBJ2-5	CASSTITTGQETQYF
TRBV2	TRBJ2-3	CASQRGSTDTQYF
TRBV12-5	TRBJ1-2	CASGLDGQGAVGYTF
TRBV9	TRBJ2-1	CASSHPGLAGDLTAYNEQFF
TRBV11-2	TRBJ1-1	CASSLGAQNPNTEAFF
TRBV11-2	TRBJ1-5	CASSTTTSQGGNQPQHF
TRBV18	TRBJ1-4	CASSPPLFGTGRVKLFF
TRBV20-1	TRBJ2-7	CSARDSYEQYF
TRBV5-1	TRBJ1-5	CASSLAGGTQPQHF
TRBV5-8	TRBJ1-2	CASSPEQGARNYGYTF
TRBV19	TRBJ1-5	CASTAGQGNQPQHF
TRBV5-1	TRBJ1-5	CASSLGSNQPQHF
TRBV6-5	TRBJ2-2	CASRPLAGNTGELFF
TRBV7-9	TRBJ1-1	CASSLHREAEAFF
TRBV5-1	TRBJ1-1	CASSPGQGSFLNTEAFF
TRBV28	TRBJ2-7	CASSTNSAGAYEQYF
TRBV19	TRBJ1-2	CASSIEDSNYGYTF
TRBV7-6	TRBJ2-1	CASSLPSRGNEQFF
TRBV9	TRBJ1-2	CASSQLPGQGSHGYTF
TRBV19	TRBJ1-5	CASGPGQDSNQPQHF
TRBV19	TRBJ1-2	CASTGTGGTYGYTF
TRBV5-1	TRBJ1-4	CASSLEDGTTNEKLFF
TRBV11-2	TRBJ1-2	CASSLGPNYGYTF
TRBV9	TRBJ2-1	CASSVFERGNAYNEQFF
TRBV10-3	TRBJ1-4	CASTGGTATNEKLFF
TRBV19	TRBJ1-1	CASSIWAGGEDTEAFF
TRBV5-1	TRBJ2-1	CASSLGQTSSEQFF
TRBV6-1	TRBJ1-6	CASSAGQGVVTLHF
TRBV5-1	TRBJ2-3	CASSTRTSGGRTDTQYF
TRBV18	TRBJ1-6	CASSPAGLDSPLHF
TRBV4-3	TRBJ2-1	CASSQEPGGDEQFF
TRBV20-1	TRBJ2-5	CSARGETQYF
TRBV19	TRBJ1-4	CASSIMAGATNEKLFF
TRBV7-9	TRBJ2-3	CASSQPGSDTQYF
TRBV6-6	TRBJ2-5	CASLPGARGETQYF
TRBV30	TRBJ1-1	CAWSVLGGGRNTEAFF
TRBV30	TRBJ1-2	CAWSVRDVDYGYTF
TRBV9	TRBJ2-7	CASSRQGGNVYEQYF
TRBV5-1	TRBJ1-6	CASSPNRGSTGSPLHF
TRBV5-1	TRBJ1-1	CASSLVGDGNTEAFF